Listed below are T cell receptor beta chains from one sample, sequenced in a study of T cells in Graves' hyperthyroidism and ophthalmopathy. TCRdb reanalysed the multiplex PCR reads using MiXCR and keeps one entry per CDR3 protein. The sample gives approximately 590,000 distinct CDR3 sequences, 15% to 19% of which show up once; approximately 7% is in the top ten. Input material: blood. These receptors all come from a woman in her twenties or thirties with Graves' hyperthyroidism. CDR3s include the opening cysteine and the closing phenylalanine or tryptophan. A D gene is named only where the DNA matches it firmly. Not all rows give a size; the values are once, few, many and, for expanded clones, a class.

TRBD1 many TRBJ2-5 TRBV28 CASSLGTGIPGDQETQYF TGTGCCAGCAGTCTTGGGACAGGAATTCCGGGGGACCAAGAGACCCAGTACTTC
TRBD1 many TRBJ2-1 TRBV30 CAWSEGATYNEQFF TGTGCCTGGAGTGAGGGGGCAACCTACAATGAGCAGTTCTTC
TRBD2 NA TRBJ2-7 TRBV27 CASSHRLTSGANQVSGSYEQYF TGTGCCAGCAGTCATCGACTGACTAGCGGGGCCAACCAGGTATCCGGATCCTACGAGCAGTACTTC
TRBD1 few TRBJ2-6 TRBV6-5 CASSLSGTGGSGANVLTF TGTGCCAGCAGTTTGTCCGGGACAGGGGGCTCTGGGGCCAACGTCCTGACTTTC
TRBD2 many TRBJ2-7 TRBV6-1 CASSAGGSLYEQYF TGTGCCAGCAGTGCGGGCGGGAGTCTCTACGAGCAGTACTTC
TRBD2 few TRBJ2-7 TRBV20-1 CSARGTSRYEQYF TGCAGTGCTAGGGGGACTAGCCGCTACGAGCAGTACTTC
NA many TRBJ2-3 TRBV11-2 CASSLKWGYPDTQYF TGTGCCAGCAGCCTAAAATGGGGCTATCCAGATACGCAGTATTTT
NA many TRBJ2-7 TRBV11-2 CASSSRSGSGEQYF TGTGCCAGCAGCTCACGATCGGGGTCTGGCGAGCAGTACTTC
NA many TRBJ1-1 TRBV30 CAWSADNTEAFF TGTGCCTGGAGTGCGGATAACACTGAAGCTTTCTTT
TRBD1 few TRBJ2-6 TRBV13 CASSSRTGGSGANVLTF TGTGCCAGCAGCTCCCGGACAGGGGGCTCTGGGGCCAACGTCCTGACTTTC
NA few TRBJ2-3 TRBV18 CASSPLPTSSTDTQYF TGTGCCAGCTCACCACTCCCTACCTCGAGCACAGATACGCAGTATTTT
NA few TRBJ2-2 TRBV7-9 CASSPPRVGAGELFF TGTGCCAGCAGCCCCCCCAGGGTAGGGGCCGGGGAGCTGTTTTTT
TRBD2 NA TRBJ2-1 TRBV29-1 CSVDRSSGNEQFF TGCAGCGTTGACAGGTCTAGCGGCAATGAGCAGTTCTTC
NA NA TRBJ2-2 TRBV6-1 CASIDSGTGELFF TGTGCCAGCATCGATAGCGGCACCGGGGAGCTGTTTTTT